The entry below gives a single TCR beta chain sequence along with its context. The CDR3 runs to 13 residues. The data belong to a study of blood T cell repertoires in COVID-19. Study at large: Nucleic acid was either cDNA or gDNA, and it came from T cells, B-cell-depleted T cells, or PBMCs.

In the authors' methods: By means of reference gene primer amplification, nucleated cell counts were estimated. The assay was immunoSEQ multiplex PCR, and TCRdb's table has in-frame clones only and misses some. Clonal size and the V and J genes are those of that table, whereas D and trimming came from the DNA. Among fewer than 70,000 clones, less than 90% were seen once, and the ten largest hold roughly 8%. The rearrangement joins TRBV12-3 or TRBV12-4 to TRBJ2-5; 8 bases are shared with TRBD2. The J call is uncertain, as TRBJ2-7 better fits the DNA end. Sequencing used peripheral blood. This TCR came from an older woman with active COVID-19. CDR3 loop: CASSPGLAGEQYF. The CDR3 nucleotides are TGTGCCAGCAGTCCTGGACTAGCAGGCGAGCAGTACTTC.